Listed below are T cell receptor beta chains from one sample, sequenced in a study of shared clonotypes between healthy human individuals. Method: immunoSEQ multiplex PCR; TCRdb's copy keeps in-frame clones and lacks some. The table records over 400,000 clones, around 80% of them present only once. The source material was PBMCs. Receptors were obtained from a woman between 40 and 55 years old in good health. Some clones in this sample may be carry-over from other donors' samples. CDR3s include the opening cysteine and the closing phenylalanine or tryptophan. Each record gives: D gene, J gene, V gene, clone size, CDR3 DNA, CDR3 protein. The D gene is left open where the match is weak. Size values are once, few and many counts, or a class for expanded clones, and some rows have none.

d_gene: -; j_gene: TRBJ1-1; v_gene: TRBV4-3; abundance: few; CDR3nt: TGCGCCAGCAGCCAAGGGACGAACACTGAAGCTTTCTTT; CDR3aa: CASSQGTNTEAFF
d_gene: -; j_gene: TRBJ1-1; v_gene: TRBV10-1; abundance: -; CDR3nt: TGCGCCAGCAGTGGGAACAGGAACACTGAAGCTTTCTTT; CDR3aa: CASSGNRNTEAFF
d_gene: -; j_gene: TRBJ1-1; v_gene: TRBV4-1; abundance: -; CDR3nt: TGCGCCAGCAGCCCTAATGAGGGGGGGGAAGCTTTCTTT; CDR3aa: CASSPNEGGEAFF
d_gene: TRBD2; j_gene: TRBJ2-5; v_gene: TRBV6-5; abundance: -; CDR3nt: TGTGCCAGCATCTCACTAGCGGGAGTTAGGGAGACCCAGTACTTC; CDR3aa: CASISLAGVRETQYF
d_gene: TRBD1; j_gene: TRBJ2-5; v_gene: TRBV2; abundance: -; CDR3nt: TGTGCCAGCAGTGACAGGGGGCAGACTTCGGAGACCCAGTACTTC; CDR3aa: CASSDRGQTSETQYF
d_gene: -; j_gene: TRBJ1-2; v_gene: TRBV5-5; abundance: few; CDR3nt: TGTGCCAGCAGCTTGCTGACAAGGCCCAGCGATGGCTACACCTTC; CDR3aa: CASSLLTRPSDGYTF
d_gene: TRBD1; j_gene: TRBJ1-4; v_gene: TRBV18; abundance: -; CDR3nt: TGTGCCAGCTCAGGACAGGGAGTAGAAAAACTGTTTTTT; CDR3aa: CASSGQGVEKLFF
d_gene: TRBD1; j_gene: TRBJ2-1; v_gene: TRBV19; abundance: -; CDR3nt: TGTGCCAGTAGGGCGACAGGGGTCAATGAGCAGTTCTTC; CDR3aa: CASRATGVNEQFF
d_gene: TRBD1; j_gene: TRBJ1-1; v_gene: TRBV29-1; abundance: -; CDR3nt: TGCAGCGAACGAACAGGGGGTAGGACTGAAGCTTTCTTT; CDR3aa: CSERTGGRTEAFF
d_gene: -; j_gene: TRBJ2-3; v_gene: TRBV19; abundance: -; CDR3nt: TGTGCCAGTAGTACAAACAGGGTCGTACGCACAGATACGCAGTATTTT; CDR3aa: CASSTNRVVRTDTQYF
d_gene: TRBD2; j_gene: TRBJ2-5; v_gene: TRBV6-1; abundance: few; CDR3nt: TGTGCCAGCACCCCGCTAGCGGGAGATCGAGAGACCCAGTACTTC; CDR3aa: CASTPLAGDRETQYF
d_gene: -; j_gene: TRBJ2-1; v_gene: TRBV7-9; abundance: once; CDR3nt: TGTGCCAGCAGCTCGAGGGGGACCTCCCACAATGAGCAGTTCTTC; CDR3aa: CASSSRGTSHNEQFF
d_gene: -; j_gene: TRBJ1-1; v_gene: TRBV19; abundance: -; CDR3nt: TGTGCCAGTAGTATTTTAAGGGGGGTGGCCACTGAAGCTTTCTTT; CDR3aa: CASSILRGVATEAFF
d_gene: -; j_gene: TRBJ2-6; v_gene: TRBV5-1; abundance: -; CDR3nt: TGCGCCAGCGACCACCAGCCGTACTCTGGGGCCAACGTCCTGACTTTC; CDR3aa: CASDHQPYSGANVLTF
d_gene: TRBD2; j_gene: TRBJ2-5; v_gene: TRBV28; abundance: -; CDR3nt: TGTGCCAGCAGTACTTGGACTAGCGGGGTTATAGAGACCCAGTACTTC; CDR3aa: CASSTWTSGVIETQYF
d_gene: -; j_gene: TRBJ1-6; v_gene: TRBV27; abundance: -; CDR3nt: TGTGCCAGCAGTTTACAAGGGGAATCACCCCTCCACTTT; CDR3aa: CASSLQGESPLHF
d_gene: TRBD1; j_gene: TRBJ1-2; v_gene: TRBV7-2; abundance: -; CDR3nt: TGTGCCAGCAGCTTAAAAAGACAGGGTGGATATGGCTACACCTTC; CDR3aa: CASSLKRQGGYGYTF
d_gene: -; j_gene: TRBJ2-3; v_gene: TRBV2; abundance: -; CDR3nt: TGTGCCAGCAGGGACCTAGCTGCCGCCCCCACAGATACGCAGTATTTT; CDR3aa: CASRDLAAAPTDTQYF
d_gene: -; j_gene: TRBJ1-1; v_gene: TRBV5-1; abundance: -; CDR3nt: TGCGCCAGCAGCTTGGGCCCGGAATTGGGTGAAGCTTTCTTT; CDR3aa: CASSLGPELGEAFF
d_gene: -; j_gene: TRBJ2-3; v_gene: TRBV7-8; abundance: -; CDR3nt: TGTGCCAGCAGAGACCGAGATACGCAGTATTTT; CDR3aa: CASRDRDTQYF
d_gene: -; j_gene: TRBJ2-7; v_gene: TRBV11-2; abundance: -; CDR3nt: TGTGCCAGCAGCCCCAACAGGAGGAGCTCCTACGAGCAGTACTTC; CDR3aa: CASSPNRRSSYEQYF
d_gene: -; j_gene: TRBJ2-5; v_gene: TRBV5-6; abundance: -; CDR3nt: TGTGCCAGCAGCTCCTTACATAGCTACCAAGAGACCCAGTACTTC; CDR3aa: CASSSLHSYQETQYF
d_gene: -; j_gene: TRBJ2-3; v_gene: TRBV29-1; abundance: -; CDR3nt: TGCAGCGTTGACCGGCCCCTCGGCACAGATACGCAGTATTTT; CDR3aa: CSVDRPLGTDTQYF
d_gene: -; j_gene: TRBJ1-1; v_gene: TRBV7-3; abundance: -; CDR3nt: TGTGCCAGCAGCTCCCTCCCCTGGGGCTCCCCTGAGCGGCTCACTGAAGCTTTCTTT; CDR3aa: CASSSLPWGSPERLTEAFF
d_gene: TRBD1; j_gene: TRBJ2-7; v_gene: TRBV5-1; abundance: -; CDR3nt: TGCGCCAGCAGCTCGATACAGGGGGCCGAGCAGTACTTC; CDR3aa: CASSSIQGAEQYF
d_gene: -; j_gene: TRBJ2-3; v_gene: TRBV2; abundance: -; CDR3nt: TGTGCCAGCAGTTACACAGATACGCAGTATTTT; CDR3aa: CASSYTDTQYF
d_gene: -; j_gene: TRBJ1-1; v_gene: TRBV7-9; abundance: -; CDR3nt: TGTGCCAGCAGGAATAGGCTGGGGACGAACACTGAAGCTTTCTTT; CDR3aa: CASRNRLGTNTEAFF
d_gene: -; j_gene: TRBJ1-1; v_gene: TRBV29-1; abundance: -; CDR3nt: TGCAGCGTTGACACCAGGGGTGGAAGCACTGAAGCTTTCTTT; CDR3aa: CSVDTRGGSTEAFF
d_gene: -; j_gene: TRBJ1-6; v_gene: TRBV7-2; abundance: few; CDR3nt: TGTGCCAGCAGCTTAAGGAATTCACCCCTCCACTTT; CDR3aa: CASSLRNSPLHF
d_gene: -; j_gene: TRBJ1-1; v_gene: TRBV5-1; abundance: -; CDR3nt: TGCGCCAGCAGCTTGTCTTCAACGAACACTGAAGCTTTCTTT; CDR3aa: CASSLSSTNTEAFF
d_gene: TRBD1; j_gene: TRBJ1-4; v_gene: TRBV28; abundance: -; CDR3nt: TGTGCCAGCATGGACAGGGGAGAGGAAAAACTGTTTTTT; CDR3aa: CASMDRGEEKLFF
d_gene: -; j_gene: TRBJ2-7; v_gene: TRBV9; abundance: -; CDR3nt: TGTGCCAGCAGCGATGGTCCCAGGGGTAGCTCCTACGAGCAGTACTTC; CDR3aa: CASSDGPRGSSYEQYF
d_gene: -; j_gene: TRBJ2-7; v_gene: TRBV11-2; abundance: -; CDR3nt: TGTGCCAGCAGCCAATCTGACTGGGAGCAGTACTTC; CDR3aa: CASSQSDWEQYF
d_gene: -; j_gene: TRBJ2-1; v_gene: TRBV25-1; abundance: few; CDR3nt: TGTGCCAGCAGTGAACGGGACGGTTCCTACAATGAGCAGTTCTTC; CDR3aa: CASSERDGSYNEQFF
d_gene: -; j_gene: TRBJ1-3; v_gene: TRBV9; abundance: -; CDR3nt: TGTGCCAGCAGCAGGACTCCCTCGCGGGAAGGAAACACCATATATTTT; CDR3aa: CASSRTPSREGNTIYF
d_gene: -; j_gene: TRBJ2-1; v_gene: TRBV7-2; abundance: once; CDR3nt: TGTGCCAGCAGCTTAATCGGAGTGAACAATGAGCAGTTCTTC; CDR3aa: CASSLIGVNNEQFF
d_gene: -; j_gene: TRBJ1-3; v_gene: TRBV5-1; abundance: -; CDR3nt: TGCGCCAGCAGCTCCCGAGGGCAGGGCGGGGATGGAAACACCATATATTTT; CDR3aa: CASSSRGQGGDGNTIYF